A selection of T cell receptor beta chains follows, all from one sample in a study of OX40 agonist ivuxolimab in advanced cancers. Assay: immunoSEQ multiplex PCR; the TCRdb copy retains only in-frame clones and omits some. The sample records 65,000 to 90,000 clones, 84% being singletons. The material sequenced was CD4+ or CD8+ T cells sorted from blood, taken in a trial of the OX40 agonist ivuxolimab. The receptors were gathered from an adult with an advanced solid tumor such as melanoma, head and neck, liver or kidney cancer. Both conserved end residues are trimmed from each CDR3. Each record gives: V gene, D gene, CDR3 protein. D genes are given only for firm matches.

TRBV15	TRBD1	ATSRDRQGANTGELF
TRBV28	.	ASSPLGGRTSNQPQH
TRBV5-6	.	ASSLNPGASGNTIY
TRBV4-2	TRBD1	ASSQERTGSNNEQF
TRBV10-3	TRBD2	AIRGGGLSGELF
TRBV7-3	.	ASSHNWGDEQF
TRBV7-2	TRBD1	ASSPSGQGASEAF
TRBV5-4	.	ASKFGGGYEQY
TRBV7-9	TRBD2	ASSASGQETQY
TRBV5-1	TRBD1	ASSLQGNQPQH
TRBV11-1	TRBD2	ASRDPAGGSSYNEQF
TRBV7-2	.	ASSLDPENTEAF
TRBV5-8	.	ASTITVVGRGEQY
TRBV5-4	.	ASSLNTGELF
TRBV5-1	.	ASSPTRMDTQY
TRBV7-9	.	ASSSLGGTEAF
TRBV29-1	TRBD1	SVEETGLGEKLF
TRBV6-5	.	ASSYRLGNNEKLF
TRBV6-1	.	ASSEMRQPQH
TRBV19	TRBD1	ASSIDASGTGVNTEAF
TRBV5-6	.	ASSLVSAVEAF
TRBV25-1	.	ASRGPSFVEAF
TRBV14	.	ASSRYRDGETQY
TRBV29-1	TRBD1	SGLQGANTEAF
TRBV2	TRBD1	ASSPTGTVREAF
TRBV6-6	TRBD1	ASSGPGQVTEQY
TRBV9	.	ASSVGSEWNEQF
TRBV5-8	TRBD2	ASSRVGQSSGDTQY
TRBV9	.	ASSEREWPGELF
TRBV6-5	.	ASSYQGNTGELF
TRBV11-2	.	ASSLAGGGEKLF
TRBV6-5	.	ASCAGTGLNTEAF
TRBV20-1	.	SARKRETQY
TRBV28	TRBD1	ASSPTGAYNEQF
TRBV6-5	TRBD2	ASRGLAGTYEQY
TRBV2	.	ASRETGQTLEAF
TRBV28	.	ASSSGDMNTEAF
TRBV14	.	ASSRHPSSTDTQY
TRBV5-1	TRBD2	ASFGAGERETQY
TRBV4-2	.	ASSQDLFTANYGYT
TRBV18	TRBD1	ASSPPGGGHTEAF
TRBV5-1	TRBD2	ASSLGVGGSTDTQY
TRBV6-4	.	ASSDWGRAAMNTEAF
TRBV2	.	ASRGEGYQPQH
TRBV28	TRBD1	ASSTTGVGADTQY
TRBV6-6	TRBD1	ASRIGQGTWPQH
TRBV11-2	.	ASSLRTQGRLRDEQF
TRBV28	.	ASSLRRLGVTQPQH
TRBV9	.	ASSVGDVTDTQY
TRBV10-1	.	ASSENPYYGYT
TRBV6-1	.	ASSEIGFSANTGELF
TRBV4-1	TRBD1	ASSPRDRPSGTGELF
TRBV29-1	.	SVLQSSGNTIY
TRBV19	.	ASSIERSDTQY
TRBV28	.	ASSPGGSNEKLF
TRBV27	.	ASSFGGGNLNYGYT
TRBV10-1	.	ASSLEVDTGELF
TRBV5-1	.	ASSFGGFTDTQY
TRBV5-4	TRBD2	ASSSGLARPTDTQY
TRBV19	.	ASSRVVGRDTQY